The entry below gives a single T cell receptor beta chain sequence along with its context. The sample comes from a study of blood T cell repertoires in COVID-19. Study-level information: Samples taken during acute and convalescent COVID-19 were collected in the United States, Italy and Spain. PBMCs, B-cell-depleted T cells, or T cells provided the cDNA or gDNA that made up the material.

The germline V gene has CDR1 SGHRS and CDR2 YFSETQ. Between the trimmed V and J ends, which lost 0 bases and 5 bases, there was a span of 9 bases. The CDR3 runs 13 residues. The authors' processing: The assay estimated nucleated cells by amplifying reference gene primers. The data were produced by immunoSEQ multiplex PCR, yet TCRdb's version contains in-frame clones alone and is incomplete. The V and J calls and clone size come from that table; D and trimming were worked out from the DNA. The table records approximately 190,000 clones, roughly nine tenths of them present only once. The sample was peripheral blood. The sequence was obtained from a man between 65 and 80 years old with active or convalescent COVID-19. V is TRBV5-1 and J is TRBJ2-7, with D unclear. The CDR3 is CASSLGPPNEQYF. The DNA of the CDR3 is TGCGCCAGCAGCTTGGGGCCCCCAAACGAGCAGTACTTC. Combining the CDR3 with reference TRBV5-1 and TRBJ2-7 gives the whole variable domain KAGVTQTPRYLIKTRGQQVTLSCSPISGHRSVSWYQQTPGQGLQFLFEYFSETQRNKGNFPGRFSGRQFSNSRSEMNVSTLELGDSALYLCASSLGPPNEQYFGPGTRLTVT.